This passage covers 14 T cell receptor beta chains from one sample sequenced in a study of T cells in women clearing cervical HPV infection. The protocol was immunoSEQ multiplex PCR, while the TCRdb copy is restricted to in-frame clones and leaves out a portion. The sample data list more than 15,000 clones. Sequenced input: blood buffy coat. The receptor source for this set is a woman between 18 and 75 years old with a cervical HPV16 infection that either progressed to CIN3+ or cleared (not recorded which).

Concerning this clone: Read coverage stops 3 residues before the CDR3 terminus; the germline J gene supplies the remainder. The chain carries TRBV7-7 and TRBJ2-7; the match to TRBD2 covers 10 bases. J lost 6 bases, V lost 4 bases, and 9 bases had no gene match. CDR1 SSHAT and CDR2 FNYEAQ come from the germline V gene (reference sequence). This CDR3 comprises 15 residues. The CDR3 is CASSYTSGAPGEQYF. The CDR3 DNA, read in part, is TGTGCCAGCAGCTACACTAGCGGGGCCCCAGGCGAG.

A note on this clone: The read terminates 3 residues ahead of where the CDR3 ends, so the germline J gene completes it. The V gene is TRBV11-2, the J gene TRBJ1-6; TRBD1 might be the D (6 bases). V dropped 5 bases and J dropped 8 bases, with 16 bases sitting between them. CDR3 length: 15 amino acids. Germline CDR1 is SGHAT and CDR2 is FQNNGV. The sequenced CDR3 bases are TGTGCCAGCAGCCCACAGGGAACCCAACATTCACCC. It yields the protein CASSPQGTQHSP. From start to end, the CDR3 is CASSPQGTQHSPLHF.

The CDR3 sequence: CASSLGANNEQFF. The CDR3 bases that were read are TGTGCCAGCAGCTTAGGGGCGAACAATGAG. The chain carries TRBV7-9 and TRBJ2-1, with D uncertain. The sequenced fragment ends 3 residues before the CDR3 boundary, so the rest is inferred from the germline J gene. CDR1 is SEHNR, CDR2 FQNEAQ, per germline (reference sequence). There are 13 residues in the CDR3. The V and J ends lost 1 base and 5 bases respectively, with 6 bases between them.

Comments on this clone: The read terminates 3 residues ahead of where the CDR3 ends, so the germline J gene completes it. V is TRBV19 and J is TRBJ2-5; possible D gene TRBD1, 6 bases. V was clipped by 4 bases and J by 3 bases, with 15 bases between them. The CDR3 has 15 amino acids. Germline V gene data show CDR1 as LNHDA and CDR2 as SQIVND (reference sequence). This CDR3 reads CASSKAGGGKETQYF. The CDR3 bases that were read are TGTGCCAGTAGTAAGGCTGGGGGCGGAAAAGAGACC. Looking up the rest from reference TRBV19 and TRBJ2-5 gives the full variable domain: DGGITQSPKYLFRKEGQNVTLSCEQNLNHDAMYWYRQDPGQGLRLIYYSQIVNDFQKGDIAEGYSVSREKKESFPLTVTSAQKNPTAFYLCASSKAGGGKETQYFGPGTRLLVL.

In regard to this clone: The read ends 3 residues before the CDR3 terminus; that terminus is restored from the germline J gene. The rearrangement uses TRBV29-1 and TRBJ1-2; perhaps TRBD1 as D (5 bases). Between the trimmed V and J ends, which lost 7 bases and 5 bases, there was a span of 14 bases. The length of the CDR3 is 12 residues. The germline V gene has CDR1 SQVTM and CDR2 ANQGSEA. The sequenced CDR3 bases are TGCAGCGCTTCTCCGGGGGATTATGGC. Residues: CSASPGDYG. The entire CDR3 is CSASPGDYGYTF.

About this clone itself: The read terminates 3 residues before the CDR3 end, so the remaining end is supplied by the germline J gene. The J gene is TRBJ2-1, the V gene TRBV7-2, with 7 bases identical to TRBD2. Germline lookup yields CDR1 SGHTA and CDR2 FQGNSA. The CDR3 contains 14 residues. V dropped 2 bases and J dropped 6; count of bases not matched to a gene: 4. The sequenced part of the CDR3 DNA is TGTGCCAGCAGCTTAACTAGCGTAAGCAATGAG. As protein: CASSLTSVSNE. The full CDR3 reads CASSLTSVSNEQFF.

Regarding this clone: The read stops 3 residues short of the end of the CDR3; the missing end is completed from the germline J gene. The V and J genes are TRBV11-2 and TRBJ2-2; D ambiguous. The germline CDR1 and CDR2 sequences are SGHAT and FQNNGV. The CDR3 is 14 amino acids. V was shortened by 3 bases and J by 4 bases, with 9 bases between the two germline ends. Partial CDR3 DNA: TGTGCCAGCAGCTTTTTACAGACCACCGGGGAG. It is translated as CASSFLQTTGE. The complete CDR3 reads CASSFLQTTGELFF.

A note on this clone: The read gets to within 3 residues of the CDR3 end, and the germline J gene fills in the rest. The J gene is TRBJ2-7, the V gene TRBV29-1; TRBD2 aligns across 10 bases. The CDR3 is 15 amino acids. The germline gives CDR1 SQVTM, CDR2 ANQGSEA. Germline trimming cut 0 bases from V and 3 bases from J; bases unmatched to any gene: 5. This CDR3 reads CSVEDDLAGVYEQYF. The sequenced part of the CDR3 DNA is TGCAGCGTTGAAGATGACCTAGCGGGAGTCTACGAG.

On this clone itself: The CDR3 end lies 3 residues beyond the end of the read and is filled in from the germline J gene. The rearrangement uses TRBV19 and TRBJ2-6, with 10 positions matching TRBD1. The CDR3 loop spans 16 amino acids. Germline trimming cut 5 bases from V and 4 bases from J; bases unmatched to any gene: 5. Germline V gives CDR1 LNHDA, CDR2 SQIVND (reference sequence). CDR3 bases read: TGTGCCAGTAGTCGACAGGGGGCTGGAGGGGCCAACGTC. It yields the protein CASSRQGAGGANV. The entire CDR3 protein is CASSRQGAGGANVLTF.

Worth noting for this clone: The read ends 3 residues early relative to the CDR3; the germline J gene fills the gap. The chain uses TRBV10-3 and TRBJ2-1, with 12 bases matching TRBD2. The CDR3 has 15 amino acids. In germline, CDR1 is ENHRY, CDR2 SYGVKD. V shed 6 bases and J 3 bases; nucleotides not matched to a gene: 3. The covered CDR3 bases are TGTGCCATCAGGGTACTAGCGGGAGGCTACAATGAG. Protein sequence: CAIRVLAGGYNE. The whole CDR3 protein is CAIRVLAGGYNEQFF.

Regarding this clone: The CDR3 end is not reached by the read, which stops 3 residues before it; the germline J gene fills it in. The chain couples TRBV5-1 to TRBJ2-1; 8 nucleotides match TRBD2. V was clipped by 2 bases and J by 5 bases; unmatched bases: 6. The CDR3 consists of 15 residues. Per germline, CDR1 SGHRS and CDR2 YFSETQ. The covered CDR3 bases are TGCGCCAGCAGCTTCGACAGCGGGAGCCACAATGAG. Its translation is CASSFDSGSHNE. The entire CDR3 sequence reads CASSFDSGSHNEQFF.

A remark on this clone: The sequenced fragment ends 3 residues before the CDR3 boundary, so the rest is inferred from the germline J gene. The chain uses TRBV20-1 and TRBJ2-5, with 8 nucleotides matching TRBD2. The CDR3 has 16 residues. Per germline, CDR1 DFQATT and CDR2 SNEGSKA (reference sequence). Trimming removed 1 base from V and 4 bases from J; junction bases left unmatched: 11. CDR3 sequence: CSARAGSGDRGETQYF. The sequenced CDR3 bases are TGCAGTGCTAGAGCGGGTAGCGGGGATCGGGGAGAGACC.

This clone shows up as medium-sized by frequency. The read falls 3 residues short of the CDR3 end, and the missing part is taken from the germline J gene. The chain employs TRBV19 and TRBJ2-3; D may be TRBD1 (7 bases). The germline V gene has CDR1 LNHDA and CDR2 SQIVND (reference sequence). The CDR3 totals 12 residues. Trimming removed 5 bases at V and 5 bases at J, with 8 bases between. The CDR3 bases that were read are TGTGCCAGTAGTCAGGGGGGAGATACG. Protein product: CASSQGGDT. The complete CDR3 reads CASSQGGDTQYF.

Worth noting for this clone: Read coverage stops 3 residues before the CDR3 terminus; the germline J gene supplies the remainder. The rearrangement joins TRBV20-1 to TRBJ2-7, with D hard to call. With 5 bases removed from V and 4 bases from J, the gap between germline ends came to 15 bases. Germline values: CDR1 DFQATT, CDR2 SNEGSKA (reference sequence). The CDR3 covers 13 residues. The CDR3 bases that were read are TGCAGTGCTCCGACCGACTGGATTTACGAG. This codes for CSAPTDWIYE. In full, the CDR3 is CSAPTDWIYEQYF.